The rows below give T cell receptor beta chains drawn from one sample of a study of chemoradiotherapy in HPV16-positive cancers. Clones were read by immunoSEQ multiplex PCR, and TCRdb kept only the in-frame ones, dropping some. The sample records just under 1,500 clones, around 92% being singletons. The sample in question was tumor tissue, obtained from a patient who underwent chemoradiotherapy. The receptors were sampled from a human donor with HPV-associated anogenital cancer. Each CDR3 is given with its conserved first and last residue. The D gene is left open where the match is weak. Size tells how often a clone was seen (once, few, many) or the class of an expanded clone, and some rows leave it out.

-	-	TRBV29-1	TRBJ1-1	CSVLLFTIYTEAFF	TGCAGCGTACTATTGTTTACAATATATACTGAAGCTTTCTTT
once	-	TRBV2	TRBJ2-1	CASSERYNEQFF	TGTGCCAGCAGTGAACGCTACAATGAGCAGTTCTTC
-	-	TRBV10-2	TRBJ2-4	CASGLDIQYF	TGCGCCAGCGGCTTAGACATTCAGTACTTC
-	-	TRBV6-6	TRBJ2-3	CASSPTGDTQYF	TGTGCCAGCAGCCCGACGGGAGATACGCAGTATTTT
once	-	TRBV12-1	TRBJ2-1	CASSPGLAGAPDNEQFF	TGTGCCAGCAGCCCCGGACTAGCGGGAGCTCCTGACAATGAGCAGTTCTTC
-	-	TRBV6-1	TRBJ2-1	CASLLWADYQGEQFF	TGTGCCAGCCTCCTTTGGGCCGACTATCAGGGTGAGCAGTTCTTC
-	-	TRBV7-8	TRBJ2-2	CASRERLNTGELFF	TGTGCCAGCAGGGAGAGACTCAACACCGGGGAGCTGTTTTTT
-	-	TRBV5-1	TRBJ2-5	CASSTNGETQYF	TGCGCCAGCAGCACAAACGGCGAGACCCAGTACTTC
-	-	TRBV5-4	TRBJ2-1	CASSLGGARLNNNEQFF	TGTGCCAGCAGCTTGGGGGGCGCCCGTCTTAATAACAATGAGCAGTTCTTC
-	-	TRBV19	TRBJ2-7	CASRGRGTYEQYF	TGTGCCAGCCGAGGGAGAGGGACCTACGAGCAGTACTTC
once	-	TRBV6-5	TRBJ1-1	CASSYGRLVNTEAFF	TGTGCCAGCAGTTATGGTCGTCTGGTGAACACTGAAGCTTTCTTT
-	TRBD2	TRBV18	TRBJ2-7	CASSPGIREGEQYF	TGTGCCAGCTCGCCCGGGATTCGGGAGGGCGAGCAGTACTTC
once	-	TRBV21-1	TRBJ1-6	CASSNKGARNNSPLHF	TGTGCCAGCAGCAATAAGGGGGCTAGAAATAATTCACCCCTCCACTTT
-	-	TRBV18	TRBJ1-2	CASSPQTYGYTF	TGTGCCAGCTCACCACAGACCTATGGCTACACCTTC
-	-	TRBV18	TRBJ2-1	CASSPGGRSEQFF	TGTGCCAGCTCACCAGGGGGGAGGAGTGAGCAGTTCTTC
-	TRBD2	TRBV5-1	TRBJ2-5	CATSPGGVRETQYF	TGCGCCACCTCGCCGGGGGGGGTGAGAGAGACCCAGTACTTC
-	TRBD1	TRBV5-6	TRBJ1-2	CASSTKQGARLYGYTF	TGTGCCAGCAGCACAAAACAGGGGGCGAGACTGTATGGCTACACCTTC
-	-	TRBV6-5	TRBJ2-1	CASSYSRVKQSNEQFF	TGTGCCAGCAGTTACTCGAGAGTAAAACAGTCCAATGAGCAGTTCTTC
-	TRBD1	TRBV28	TRBJ2-1	CASSPSGQGSNEQFF	TGTGCCAGCTCCCCGTCGGGACAGGGGAGCAATGAGCAGTTCTTC
-	TRBD1	TRBV19	TRBJ1-5	CASSRRGQGRTSNQPQHF	TGTGCCAGTAGTAGAAGGGGACAGGGAAGAACCAGCAATCAGCCCCAGCATTTT
-	-	TRBV4-3	TRBJ1-1	CASSQEWGGAEAFF	TGCGCCAGCAGCCAGGAGTGGGGTGGTGCTGAAGCTTTCTTT
-	-	TRBV7-9	TRBJ1-1	CASSFKMNTEAFF	TGTGCCAGCAGCTTCAAAATGAACACTGAAGCTTTCTTT
few	-	TRBV27	TRBJ1-6	CASSFRSSPLHF	TGTGCCAGCAGTTTTCGGTCTTCACCCCTCCACTTT
-	-	TRBV5-6	TRBJ1-5	CASSLRRGRVLSNQPQHF	TGTGCCAGCAGCTTGAGGAGGGGAAGGGTTCTAAGCAATCAGCCCCAGCATTTT
-	-	TRBV4-1	TRBJ1-4	CASSQLKDSFNEKLFF	TGCGCCAGCAGCCAACTGAAGGACAGCTTTAATGAAAAACTGTTTTTT
-	-	TRBV20-1	TRBJ1-1	CSARVSEAFF	TGCAGTGCTAGAGTTTCGGAAGCTTTCTTT
-	-	TRBV6-5	TRBJ2-7	CASSYSSFRVSYEQYF	TGTGCCAGCAGTTACTCGAGTTTTAGGGTTTCCTACGAGCAGTACTTC
-	-	TRBV28	TRBJ1-3	CASKTPGHPSSGNTIYF	TGTGCCAGCAAAACTCCGGGACACCCGAGCTCTGGAAACACCATATATTTT
once	TRBD1	TRBV5-1	TRBJ1-4	CASSSRDSGNEKLFF	TGCGCCAGCAGCTCCCGGGACAGCGGTAATGAAAAACTGTTTTTT
-	-	TRBV30	TRBJ1-5	CAWSVGLNNQPQHF	TGTGCCTGGAGTGTGGGGCTCAACAATCAGCCCCAGCATTTT
-	TRBD1	TRBV7-2	TRBJ2-7	CASSSQGYEQYF	TGTGCCAGCAGCTCACAGGGGTACGAGCAGTACTTC
-	TRBD2	TRBV4-2	TRBJ2-7	CASSQADSGRSYEQYF	TGTGCCAGCAGCCAAGCCGATAGCGGGAGATCCTACGAGCAGTACTTC
once	TRBD1	TRBV7-2	TRBJ1-4	CASRTAGTGNEKLFF	TGTGCCAGCAGGACTGCCGGGACAGGGAATGAAAAACTGTTTTTT
once	TRBD1	TRBV6-1	TRBJ1-3	CASSWGGGYGNTIYF	TGTGCCAGCAGCTGGGGAGGGGGCTATGGAAACACCATATATTTT
-	TRBD1	TRBV18	TRBJ2-7	CASSPNRGRYEQYF	TGTGCCAGCTCACCAAACAGGGGGCGTTACGAGCAGTACTTC